The 13 T cell receptor beta chains below come from one sample, sequenced in a study of beta chain features in type 1 diabetes. The investigators reverse transcribed all of the isolated RNA, so they sequenced expressed TCRB transcripts. Assay: immunoSEQ multiplex PCR; the TCRdb copy retains only in-frame clones and omits some. In the table there are roughly 400,000 clones, roughly 13% of which are singletons. The material sequenced was naive CD4+ T cells from blood. Source of these receptors: a man aged 30 to 39 in good health.

V gene TRBV5-1 combines with J gene TRBJ2-1; D gene unclear. Germline V lookup: CDR1 SGHRS, CDR2 YFSETQ. The CDR3 consists of 15 residues. Trimming removed 0 bases from V and 2 bases from J, with 9 bases in between. The CDR3 region has the DNA TGCGCCAGCAGCTTGGTTGGGGTTACCTACAATGAGCAGTTCTTC. It codes for CASSLVGVTYNEQFF.

This clone was picked up a small number of times. This chain uses TRBV10-3 with TRBJ1-1; D is ambiguous. With 3 bases removed from V and 1 base from J, the gap between germline ends came to 12 bases. Germline values: CDR1 ENHRY, CDR2 SYGVKD. The CDR3 covers 15 residues. CDR3 region: CAISDGLRENTEAFF. The CDR3 coding sequence is TGTGCCATCAGTGATGGGCTTCGGGAGAACACTGAAGCTTTCTTT.

The V call is TRBV9, the J call TRBJ2-6; weak D call: TRBD1 (5 bases). V gave up 4 bases and J gave up 4 bases, with 6 bases separating them. Germline CDR1 and CDR2: SGDLS and YYNGEE. The CDR3 covers 13 residues. This CDR3 is CASSRTGANVLTF. In nucleotides, the CDR3 is TGTGCCAGCAGCCGGACAGGGGCCAACGTCCTGACTTTC.

There are a few counts of this clone. The CDR3 sequence is CASSRATWNTEAFF. The CDR3 DNA follows: TGCGCCAGCAGCCGAGCGACATGGAACACTGAAGCTTTCTTT. This chain joins TRBV4-3 and TRBJ1-1; unclear D gene. CDR1 and CDR2 from the germline V gene are LGHNA and YSLEER. The CDR3 extends over 14 amino acids. V lost 4 bases to trimming and J lost 1 base, with 10 bases between them.

With regard to this clone: This sample includes further DNA sequences coding for the same CDR3. This rearrangement joins TRBV2 to TRBJ1-2; D not certain. CDR3 length: 14 amino acids. The V and J ends lost 0 bases and 2 bases respectively, with 7 bases between them. The germline V gene has CDR1 SNHLY and CDR2 FYNNEI. CDR3: CASSEAGRNYGYTF. CDR3 in DNA: TGTGCCAGCAGTGAAGCTGGGCGGAACTATGGCTACACCTTC.

This clone was found a few times. The chain is built from TRBV28 and TRBJ2-3; D unresolved. The CDR3 sequence is 12 residues long. The V gene lost 1 base and the J gene lost 14 bases, with 13 bases spanning the gap. CDR1 and CDR2 (germline): MDHEN, SYDVKM. CDR3 coding DNA: TGTGCCAGCAGTTTATATCCCCGCGATCCGTATTTT. Amino acid sequence: CASSLYPRDPYF.

This clone appeared many times. The chain links TRBV30 to TRBJ2-5; the match to TRBD2 covers 9 bases. The CDR3 contains 13 residues. CDR1 is GTSNPN, CDR2 SVGIG, per germline (reference sequence). V was clipped by 0 bases and J by 8 bases; unmatched bases: 4. The CDR3 here is CAWSVLAGHTQYF. For the CDR3, the DNA is TGTGCCTGGAGTGTTCTAGCGGGACATACCCAGTACTTC. Full variable domain (rest looked up from reference TRBV30 and TRBJ2-5): SQTIHQWPATLVQPVGSPLSLECTVEGTSNPNLYWYRQAAGRGLQLLFYSVGIGQISSEVPQNLSASRPQDRQFILSSKKLLLSDSGFYLCAWSVLAGHTQYFGPGTRLLVL.

There are a few counts of this clone. The chain is built from TRBV9 and TRBJ1-1; D is uncertain. Trimming left V 0 bases short and J 4 bases short, with 10 bases between. Germline lookup yields CDR1 SGDLS and CDR2 YYNGEE. The CDR3 has 14 residues. The CDR3: CASSVAMVGTEAFF. CDR3 sequence (DNA): TGTGCCAGCAGCGTAGCCATGGTGGGCACTGAAGCTTTCTTT.

The chain combines TRBV21-1 with TRBJ2-7. TRBV21-1 has pseudogene status. The CDR3 is made up of 14 amino acids. The CDR3 protein is CAPSGGVETYEQYV. CDR3 in DNA: TGTGCCCCCTCGGGCGGTGTGGAAACCTACGAGCAGTACGTC.

This clone was seen only a few times. The chain uses TRBV4-1 and TRBJ1-6; no clear D gene. Germline V CDR1 and CDR2: MGHRA, YSYEKL. The CDR3 is 18 residues long. V lost 5 bases to trimming and J lost 6 bases, with 23 bases between them. The CDR3 DNA follows: TGCGCCAGCAGCTTTAGAGGCCGGCTGAAGGAGGTTAATTCACCCCTCCACTTT. This translates into CASSFRGRLKEVNSPLHF.

CDR3 sequence: CASSQGHQETQYF. The CDR3 region has the DNA TGTGCCAGCAGCCAGGGGCACCAAGAGACCCAGTACTTC. The rearrangement joins TRBV9 to TRBJ2-5; D possibly corresponds to TRBD1 (6 bases). From germline, CDR1 is SGDLS and CDR2 YYNGEE. This CDR3 has 13 residues. V lost 4 bases to trimming and J lost 0 bases, with 7 bases between them.

This clone was counted between two and nine times. The chain combines TRBV7-9 with TRBJ2-5; 7 bases are a match to TRBD1. Per the germline V gene, CDR1 is SEHNR and CDR2 is FQNEAQ (reference sequence). The V gene end was trimmed by 1 base and the J gene end by 5 bases; junction bases not matched to a gene: 7. The CDR3 runs 15 residues. The CDR3 loop reads CASSLGRQGVETQYF. The CDR3 DNA reads as TGTGCCAGCAGCTTAGGGCGACAGGGAGTGGAGACCCAGTACTTC.

The table lists this clone with a few counts. The chain links TRBV20-1 to TRBJ2-5; TRBD2 might be the D (6 bases). The CDR3 has 11 amino acids. V was trimmed by 7 bases and J by 3 bases, leaving 9 bases between them. The germline gives CDR1 DFQATT, CDR2 SNEGSKA (reference sequence). CDR3 bases: TGCAGTGGGGGCGGGAAAGAGACCCAGTACTTC. Encoded protein: CSGGGKETQYF.